This T cell receptor (beta chain) was captured in a study of OX40 agonist ivuxolimab in advanced cancers. On the study more broadly: Partial responses were observed in three patients, of whom one had hepatocellular carcinoma and two had cutaneous melanoma.

General observations from the study: Averaging showed that CD8+ T cells had more expanded clones than CD4+ did.

In regard to this clone: The antigen remains unidentified.

TCRdb's table, derived via immunoSEQ multiplex PCR, lists solely in-frame clones and lacks some. The sample carries 63,000 or so clones, less than 90% recorded once. Germline values: CDR1 KGHSH, CDR2 LQKENI. CDR3 length equals 21 residues. Trimming stripped 2 bases from V and 1 base from J, with 27 bases between. This sequence was found in an adult with an advanced solid tumor such as melanoma, head and neck, liver or kidney cancer. The chain is built from TRBV18 and TRBJ2-1, with no clear D. Sample: CD4+ or CD8+ T cells sorted from blood, taken in a trial of the OX40 agonist ivuxolimab. The CDR3 bases are TGTGCCAGCTCACCAGAGATGGAAACATGGTGGGGTCGTAAATCCTACAATGAGCAGTTCTTC. Amino acids: CASSPEMETWWGRKSYNEQFF. Complete variable domain (other parts from reference TRBV18 and TRBJ2-1): NAGVMQNPRHLVRRRGQEARLRCSPMKGHSHVYWYRQLPEEGLKFMVYLQKENIIDESGMPKERFSAEFPKEGPSILRIQQVVRGDSAAYFCASSPEMETWWGRKSYNEQFFGPGTRLTVL.